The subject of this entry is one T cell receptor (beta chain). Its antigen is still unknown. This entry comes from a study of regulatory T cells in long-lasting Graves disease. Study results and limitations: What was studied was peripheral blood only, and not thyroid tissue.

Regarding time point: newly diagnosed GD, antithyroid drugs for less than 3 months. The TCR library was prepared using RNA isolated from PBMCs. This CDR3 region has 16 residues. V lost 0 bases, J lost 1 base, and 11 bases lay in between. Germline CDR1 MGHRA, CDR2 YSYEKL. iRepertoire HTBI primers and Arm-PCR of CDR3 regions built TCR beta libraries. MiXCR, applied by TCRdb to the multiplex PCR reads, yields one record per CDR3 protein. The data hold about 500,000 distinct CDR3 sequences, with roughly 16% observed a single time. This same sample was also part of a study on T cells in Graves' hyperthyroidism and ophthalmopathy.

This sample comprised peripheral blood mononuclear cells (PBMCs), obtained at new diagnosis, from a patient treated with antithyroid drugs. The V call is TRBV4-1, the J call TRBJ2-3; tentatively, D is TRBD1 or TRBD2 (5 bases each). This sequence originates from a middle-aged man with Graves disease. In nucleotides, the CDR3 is TGCGCCAGCAGCCAAGAAAGGGACGGACGCACAGATACGCAGTATTTT. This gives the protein CASSQERDGRTDTQYF.